A selection of T cell receptor beta chains follows, all from one sample in a study of T cell responses to AZD1222 COVID-19 vaccine. Generated by immunoSEQ multiplex PCR, the TCRdb table keeps only in-frame clones and is missing some. This sample has some 180,000 clones, with just under 95% found just once. The material sequenced was peripheral blood, taken 28 days after the second dose of the MenACWY control vaccine. The receptors come from an adult who received the MenACWY meningococcal vaccine as a control. Both conserved end residues are part of each CDR3.

J: TRBJ1-6; V: TRBV28; length: 13; CDR3: CASRGALSSPLHF
J: TRBJ1-4; V: TRBV11-2; length: 17; CDR3: CASSLWSSRGSEEKLFF
J: TRBJ1-2; V: TRBV18; length: 16; CDR3: CASSQGQSPLEYGYTF
J: TRBJ1-3; V: TRBV5-5; length: 13; CDR3: CASSLAGGNTIYF
J: TRBJ2-1; V: TRBV6-5; length: 15; CDR3: CASTPARGSYNEQFF
J: TRBJ1-6; V: TRBV11-2; length: 18; CDR3: CASSGGTSLSSYNSPLHF
J: TRBJ2-4; V: TRBV11-3; length: 17; CDR3: CASSLETFNIAKNIQYF
J: TRBJ2-2; V: TRBV7-7; length: 16; CDR3: CASSPWGTPTTGELFF
J: TRBJ1-1; V: TRBV3-1/TRBV3-2; length: 12; CDR3: CASSQARAEAFF
J: TRBJ1-5; V: TRBV5-1; length: 13; CDR3: CASSWGRNQPQHF
J: TRBJ2-5; V: TRBV7-8; length: 14; CDR3: CASSLTRAQETQYF
J: TRBJ2-1; V: TRBV6-5; length: 16; CDR3: CASSYKDLGLYNEQFF
J: TRBJ1-5; V: TRBV2; length: 14; CDR3: CASSRLNSNQPQHF
J: TRBJ1-2; V: TRBV12-3/TRBV12-4; length: 13; CDR3: CASSPTLGYGYTF
J: TRBJ2-1; V: TRBV11-2; length: 15; CDR3: CASSLQEGGWNEQFF
J: TRBJ1-2; V: TRBV30; length: 14; CDR3: CAWSQTGQVGRREF
J: TRBJ2-2; V: TRBV6-2/TRBV6-3; length: 12; CDR3: CASSYDTGELFF
J: TRBJ2-6; V: TRBV5-4; length: 16; CDR3: CASSPGTLSGANVLTF
J: TRBJ2-3; V: TRBV7-2; length: 17; CDR3: CASSLGLAGGRTDTQYF
J: TRBJ1-5; V: TRBV19; length: 15; CDR3: CASSIGAAGAQPQHF
J: TRBJ2-7; V: TRBV27; length: 14; CDR3: CASSFTQGSHEQYF
J: TRBJ1-5; V: TRBV19; length: 16; CDR3: CASSTRGQGRHQPQHF
J: TRBJ1-2; V: TRBV9; length: 15; CDR3: CASSVGVLANYGYTF
J: TRBJ1-6; V: TRBV4-1; length: 16; CDR3: CASSQESGAASGPLHF
J: TRBJ2-2; V: TRBV7-2; length: 17; CDR3: CASSFGQGFANTGELFF
J: TRBJ1-1; V: TRBV6-5; length: 14; CDR3: CASSSQGGNTEAFF
J: TRBJ1-5; V: TRBV7-9; length: 14; CDR3: CASSPSRGNQPQHF
J: TRBJ2-1; V: TRBV4-3; length: 13; CDR3: CASSPGRGARQFF
J: TRBJ2-7; V: TRBV6-5; length: 14; CDR3: CASTPAGDQGEQYF
J: TRBJ1-2; V: TRBV19; length: 18; CDR3: CASSALGAGVNLVDGYTF
J: TRBJ1-1; V: TRBV7-9; length: 14; CDR3: CALDPQGGNTEAFF
J: TRBJ1-5; V: TRBV7-2; length: 14; CDR3: CASSPGTANQPQHF
J: TRBJ2-2; V: TRBV3-1/TRBV3-2; length: 16; CDR3: CASSPRGQGNTGELFF
J: TRBJ2-1; V: TRBV11-3; length: 15; CDR3: CASSFDLSSYNEQFF
J: TRBJ1-2; V: TRBV5-4; length: 14; CDR3: CASSSRDKGDGYTF
J: TRBJ1-2; V: TRBV28; length: 12; CDR3: CASSWDYYGYTF
J: TRBJ1-5; V: TRBV28; length: 15; CDR3: CASSLAGPPNQPQHF
J: TRBJ1-1; V: TRBV6-5; length: 14; CDR3: CASNRDRGYTEAFF
J: TRBJ1-1; V: TRBV28; length: 14; CDR3: CASSNSGANTEAFF
J: TRBJ1-5; V: TRBV5-1; length: 17; CDR3: CASSLGEGRGLNQPQHF
J: TRBJ1-3; V: TRBV7-2; length: 13; CDR3: CASSSRTEDTIYF
J: TRBJ2-2; V: TRBV19; length: 14; CDR3: CASSTQGSTGELFF
J: TRBJ1-1; V: TRBV5-5; length: 13; CDR3: CASSWDRGTEAFF
J: TRBJ1-5; V: TRBV28; length: 13; CDR3: CASYRGGNQPQHF